Listed below are T cell receptor beta chains from one sample, sequenced in a study of T cell responses to AZD1222 COVID-19 vaccine. Sequencing used immunoSEQ multiplex PCR; TCRdb keeps in-frame clones, though not all of them. Seen here are approximately 190,000 clones, approximately 92% observed once, and the top ten hold 1% to 1.5%. Sequencing was performed on peripheral blood, taken on day 0 of AZD1222 vaccination. Receptors were obtained from an adult in good health. Each CDR3 is given with its conserved first and last residue. D genes are given only for firm matches. Clone sizes are given selectively: once, few, many, or a class where the clone is expanded.

V gene	D gene	clone size	J gene	CDR3 DNA	CDR3 protein
TRBV14	NA	NA	TRBJ2-1	TGTGCCAGCAGCCTGCGGACCACTGGGAATGAGCAGTTCTTC	CASSLRTTGNEQFF
TRBV2	NA	once	TRBJ2-4	TGTGCCAGCAGTTCCAGAGGAGACCCCCAAAGAGACATTCAGTACTTC	CASSSRGDPQRDIQYF
TRBV7-9	NA	NA	TRBJ2-5	TGTGCCAGCAGCTTTGACCAAGAGACCCAGTACTTC	CASSFDQETQYF
TRBV10-3	NA	NA	TRBJ1-2	TGTGCCATCAGTGGGGTACAGGGCGGCGGCTACACCTTC	CAISGVQGGGYTF
TRBV18	NA	NA	TRBJ2-7	TGTGCCAGCTCACCGACTGAAGCGGTCGAGCAGTACTTC	CASSPTEAVEQYF
TRBV2	NA	NA	TRBJ2-5	TGTGCCAGCAGTGAATGGGGTGGAGAGACCCAGTACTTC	CASSEWGGETQYF
TRBV6-5	TRBD1	NA	TRBJ1-2	TGTGCCAGCATTATACAGGGGAACTATGGCTACACCTTC	CASIIQGNYGYTF
TRBV2	TRBD1	NA	TRBJ1-1	TGTGCCACCGACAGGGCGAGGGCTGAAGCTTTCTTT	CATDRARAEAFF
TRBV23-1	NA	NA	TRBJ1-5	TGCGCCGGAGTCCAATCCAATCAGCCCCAGCATTTT	CAGVQSNQPQHF
TRBV27	NA	NA	TRBJ1-2	TGTGCCAGCAGGGACCCCAGGAGCCGGCATGGCTACACCTTC	CASRDPRSRHGYTF
TRBV27	TRBD1	NA	TRBJ2-2	TGTGCCAGCAGTTTCGGACAGGCGACCGTGTCAACACCCCACACCGGGGAGCTGTTTTTT	CASSFGQATVSTPHTGELFF
TRBV5-8	TRBD1	NA	TRBJ2-4	TGTGCCAGCAGCTATGGGGACAGTCAGTACTTC	CASSYGDSQYF
TRBV3-1/TRBV3-2	NA	NA	TRBJ2-5	TGTGCCAGCAGCCCGGCGGAAGAGACCCAGTACTTC	CASSPAEETQYF
TRBV21-1	NA	NA	TRBJ1-1	TGTGCCAGCAGCAAAAGGATACTTACAGGGTGGAAGGCTGAAGCTTTCTTT	CASSKRILTGWKAEAFF
TRBV6-5	NA	NA	TRBJ1-5	TGTGCCAGCAGTAACGGGACACCCAATCAGCCCCAGCATTTT	CASSNGTPNQPQHF
TRBV18	TRBD1	NA	TRBJ1-4	TGTGCCAGCTCACCCCGACAGGGGGAGAATGAAAAACTGTTTTTT	CASSPRQGENEKLFF
TRBV7-8	TRBD1	few	TRBJ2-5	TGTGCCAGCAGCTTCGGGACAGGTCGACAAGAGACCCAGTACTTC	CASSFGTGRQETQYF
TRBV7-9	TRBD1	once	TRBJ1-4	TGTGCCAGCAGCCCGAGGGACAGGGAGGGTGAAAAACTGTTTTTT	CASSPRDREGEKLFF
TRBV18	TRBD1	NA	TRBJ1-2	TGTGCCAGCTCACCACCAGGGGGCAGGGCTAACTATGGCTACACCTTC	CASSPPGGRANYGYTF
TRBV2	NA	NA	TRBJ1-3	TGTGCCAGCAGTGAAAGCGTCCCTGGAAACACCATATATTTT	CASSESVPGNTIYF
TRBV4-1	TRBD2	NA	TRBJ2-2	TGCGCCAGCAGCCGAAGCGGGAGGATCGGGGAGCTGTTTTTT	CASSRSGRIGELFF
TRBV19	TRBD1	NA	TRBJ2-7	TGTGCCAGTGGACAGGGTGTAGACGAGCAGTACTTC	CASGQGVDEQYF
TRBV14	TRBD1	NA	TRBJ1-3	TGTGCCAGCAGCCCCCGGGACAGGAGCTCTGGAAACACCATATATTTT	CASSPRDRSSGNTIYF
TRBV11-3	TRBD2	NA	TRBJ2-3	TGTGCCAGCAGCTTATTAGCGGGTAGCACAGATACGCAGTATTTT	CASSLLAGSTDTQYF
TRBV6-2/TRBV6-3	TRBD2	NA	TRBJ2-7	TGTGCCAGCAGTTACCTTAGCGGGGGGGTCGACTACGAGCAGTACTTC	CASSYLSGGVDYEQYF
TRBV18	NA	NA	TRBJ1-2	TGTGCCAGCTCACCACCGCTCCTGAGGGAGTTTGCCTATGGCTACACCTTC	CASSPPLLREFAYGYTF
TRBV4-1	TRBD1	NA	TRBJ1-6	TGCGCCAGCAGCCATAGGGGGCGCTACGATAATTCACCCCTCCACTTT	CASSHRGRYDNSPLHF
TRBV5-1	TRBD1	NA	TRBJ1-1	TGCGCCAGCAGCAACAGGGGAACTGAAGCTTTCTTT	CASSNRGTEAFF
TRBV7-2	NA	few	TRBJ1-2	TGTGCCAGCAGCTACGGACAGAACTATGGCTACACCTTC	CASSYGQNYGYTF
TRBV18	NA	once	TRBJ2-3	TGTGCCAGCTCAACCAGGACAGATACGCAGTATTTT	CASSTRTDTQYF
TRBV7-6	NA	NA	TRBJ1-1	TGTGCCAGCAGCTTTCAACCGGGACACGAAGCTTTCTTT	CASSFQPGHEAFF